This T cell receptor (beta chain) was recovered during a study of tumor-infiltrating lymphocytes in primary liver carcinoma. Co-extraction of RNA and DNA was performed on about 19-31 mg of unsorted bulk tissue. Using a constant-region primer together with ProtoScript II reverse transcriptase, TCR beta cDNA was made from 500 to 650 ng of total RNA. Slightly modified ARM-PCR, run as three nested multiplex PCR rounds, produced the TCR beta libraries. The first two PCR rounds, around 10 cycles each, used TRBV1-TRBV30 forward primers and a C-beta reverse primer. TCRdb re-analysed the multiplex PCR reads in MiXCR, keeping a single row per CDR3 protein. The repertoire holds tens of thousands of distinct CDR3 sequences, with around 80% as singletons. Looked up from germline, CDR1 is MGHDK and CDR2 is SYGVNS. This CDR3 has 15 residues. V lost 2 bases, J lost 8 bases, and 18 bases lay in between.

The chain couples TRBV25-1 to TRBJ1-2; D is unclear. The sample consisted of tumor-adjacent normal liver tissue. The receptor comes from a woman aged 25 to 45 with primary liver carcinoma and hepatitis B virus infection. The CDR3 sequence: CASSEVNPVAGGYTF. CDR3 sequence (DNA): TGTGCCAGCAGTGAAGTCAACCCGGTAGCTGGGGGCTACACCTTC.